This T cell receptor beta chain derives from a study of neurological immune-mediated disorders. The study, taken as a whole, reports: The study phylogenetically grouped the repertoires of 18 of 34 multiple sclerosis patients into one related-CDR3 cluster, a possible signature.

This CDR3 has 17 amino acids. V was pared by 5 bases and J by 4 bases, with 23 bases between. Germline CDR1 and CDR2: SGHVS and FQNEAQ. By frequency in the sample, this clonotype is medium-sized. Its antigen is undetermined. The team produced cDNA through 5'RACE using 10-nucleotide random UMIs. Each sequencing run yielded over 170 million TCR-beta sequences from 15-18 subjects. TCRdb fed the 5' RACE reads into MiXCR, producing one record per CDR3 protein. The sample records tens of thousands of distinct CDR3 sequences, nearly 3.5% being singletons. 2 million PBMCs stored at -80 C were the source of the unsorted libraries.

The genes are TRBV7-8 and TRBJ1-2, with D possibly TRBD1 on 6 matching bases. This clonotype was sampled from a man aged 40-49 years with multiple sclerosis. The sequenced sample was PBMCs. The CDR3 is CASSGLGAGMEGYGYTF. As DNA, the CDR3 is TGTGCCAGCAGCGGCCTGGGGGCAGGGATGGAGGGCTATGGCTACACCTTC. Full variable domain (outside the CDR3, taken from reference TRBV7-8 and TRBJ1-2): GAGVSQSPRYKVAKRGQDVALRCDPISGHVSLFWYQQALGQGPEFLTYFQNEAQLDKSGLPSDRFFAERPEGSVSTLKIQRTQQEDSAVYLCASSGLGAGMEGYGYTFGSGTRLTVV.